Following are 25 T cell receptor beta chains from one sample sequenced in a study of neurological immune-mediated disorders (dated by TCRdb to the late 2010s). The library relied on 5' RACE. Sequencing relied on an Illumina HiSeq 2500. TCRdb reprocessing: public reads trimmed at Q25 with fastp, clones called with MiXCR, in-frame beta chains kept. Rows merge per CDR3 protein into single entries with the most common DNA and genes. Across this sample there are over 35,000 distinct CDR3 sequences, with 4.5% seen only once. Around 5% of the sample is taken by the ten largest. The sequenced sample was PBMCs. The receptors shown here come from a woman between 55 and 75 years old with multiple sclerosis.

At least ten counts were recorded for this clonotype. The rearrangement uses TRBV20-1 and TRBJ2-1; 10 bases line up with TRBD2. Germline values: CDR1 DFQATT, CDR2 SNEGSKA (reference sequence). V lost 6 bases and J lost 4; bases outside the gene matches: 9. This CDR3 is 15 amino acids long. The CDR3 region has the DNA TGCAGTGCCTTCGGCTCTAGCGGGAGATACAATGAGCAGTTCTTC. It codes for CSAFGSSGRYNEQFF.

DNA of the CDR3: TGCAGTGCCTCACAGGGGGACAAAAACATTCAGTACTTC. Its translation: CSASQGDKNIQYF. The genes are TRBV20-1 and TRBJ2-4; 8 bases line up with TRBD1. Germline values: CDR1 DFQATT, CDR2 SNEGSKA (reference sequence). The V and J ends lost 6 bases and 3 bases, in that order; junction bases with no gene match: 4. The CDR3 sequence is 13 residues long.

This clonotype was picked up a small number of times. The rearrangement links TRBV4-3 to TRBJ2-7, with D perhaps TRBD1 or TRBD2 (5 bases each). Germline V gives CDR1 LGHNA, CDR2 YSLEER. The CDR3 has 15 residues. Trimming pared 0 bases from V and 6 bases from J, leaving 15 bases between. This CDR3 is CASSQEGTGVGEQYF. CDR3 nucleotide sequence: TGCGCCAGCAGCCAAGAGGGGACGGGTGTAGGCGAGCAGTACTTC.

This clonotype was detected ten times or more. The chain has TRBV14 and TRBJ2-3; TRBD2 matches at 8 bases. Germline V gives CDR1 SGHDN, CDR2 FVKESK. V lost 0 bases, J lost 3 bases, and 5 bases stayed unmatched. The CDR3 has 16 amino acids. The CDR3: CASSQERGAPTDTQYF. The CDR3 nucleotides read TGTGCCAGCAGCCAAGAGCGGGGGGCCCCTACAGATACGCAGTATTTT.

There are many counts of this clonotype. This chain joins TRBV12-3 or TRBV12-4 and TRBJ2-3; TRBD2 aligns across 9 bases. The V gene end was trimmed by 3 bases and the J gene end by 1 base; junction bases not matched to a gene: 5. The CDR3 runs 16 residues. Here the CDR3 DNA reads TGTGCCAGCAGTTTCTTTTCTAGCGGGGGCACAGATACGCAGTATTTT. Its translation: CASSFFSSGGTDTQYF.

This clonotype has ten or more counts. This chain links TRBV20-1 with TRBJ2-7; 9 bases are shared with TRBD1. The CDR3 is 13 amino acids. The germline gives CDR1 DFQATT, CDR2 SNEGSKA (reference sequence). Trimming cost V 3 bases and J 5 bases; bases outside gene matches: 5. Here the CDR3 reads CSASGGTGNEQYF. The CDR3 region has the DNA TGCAGTGCTAGCGGTGGGACAGGGAACGAGCAGTACTTC.

This clonotype was picked up many times. The chain couples TRBV7-2 to TRBJ1-1; D is undetermined. Germline V lookup: CDR1 SGHTA, CDR2 FQGNSA. V lost 4 bases to trimming and J lost 4 bases, with 16 bases between them. The CDR3 is made up of 15 amino acids. In nucleotides, the CDR3 is TGTGCCAGCAGCTCCGACATGGGTTGGAGCACTGAAGCTTTCTTT. Translating gives CASSSDMGWSTEAFF.

This clonotype came up many times. V gene TRBV12-3 or TRBV12-4 combines with J gene TRBJ2-5; D is possibly TRBD2 (7 bases). This CDR3 comprises 17 residues. V dropped 1 base and J dropped 0 bases, with 15 bases sitting between them. Here the CDR3 reads CASSLVSGEGDQETQYF. CDR3 coding DNA: TGTGCCAGCAGTTTAGTCTCGGGGGAGGGGGACCAAGAGACCCAGTACTTC.

There are many counts of this clonotype. The chain recombines TRBV20-1 with TRBJ1-2, with D unresolved. The CDR3 covers 13 residues. Trimming removed 3 bases at V and 1 base at J, with 9 bases between. CDR1 is DFQATT and CDR2 is SNEGSKA in the germline V gene (reference sequence). CDR3 region: CSASLPVNYGYTF. The CDR3, as DNA: TGCAGTGCTAGCCTCCCCGTTAACTATGGCTACACCTTC.

This clonotype was seen more than once but under ten times. The CDR3 is CASSLVEGGGTEAFF. The CDR3, as DNA: TGCGCCAGCAGCTTGGTGGAGGGCGGGGGCACTGAAGCTTTCTTT. The V call is TRBV5-1, the J call TRBJ1-1, with D tentatively TRBD1 (5 bases). The V end was cut by 0 bases, the J end by 4 bases, with 13 bases between. The CDR3 runs 15 residues. Germline V gives CDR1 SGHRS, CDR2 YFSETQ. The full variable domain, rest sourced from reference TRBV5-1 and TRBJ1-1, is KAGVTQTPRYLIKTRGQQVTLSCSPISGHRSVSWYQQTPGQGLQFLFEYFSETQRNKGNFPGRFSGRQFSNSRSEMNVSTLELGDSALYLCASSLVEGGGTEAFFGQGTRLTVV.

In this sample, this clonotype turned up many times. V usage is TRBV7-2 and J usage is TRBJ1-1; D is ambiguous. The CDR3 length is 15 residues. CDR1 and CDR2 (germline): SGHTA, FQGNSA. Trimming left V 4 bases short and J 1 base short, with 13 bases between. The CDR3 loop is CASSSFGVENTEAFF. CDR3 in DNA: TGTGCCAGCAGCTCCTTCGGGGTAGAGAACACTGAAGCTTTCTTT.

This clonotype appeared many times. The gene calls are TRBV5-1 and TRBJ1-5, with D tentatively TRBD1 (6 bases). The germline V gene encodes CDR1 SGHRS and CDR2 YFSETQ. The CDR3 loop spans 14 amino acids. Trimming removed 4 bases at V and 5 bases at J, with 13 bases between. Here the CDR3 DNA reads TGCGCCAGCAGCCCGGGGGCAGGGGATCAGCCCCAGCATTTT. This gives the protein CASSPGAGDQPQHF.

This clonotype was counted ten times or more. This chain joins TRBV4-3 and TRBJ2-1, with D unclear. CDR1 is LGHNA and CDR2 is YSLEER in the germline V gene. V lost 0 bases to trimming and J lost 11 bases, with 14 bases between them. The CDR3 is 14 residues long. CDR3 in DNA: TGCGCCAGCAGCCAAGAAACCCGGGCTCCCCAGCAGTTCTTC. Translating it yields CASSQETRAPQQFF.

The V gene is TRBV14, the J gene TRBJ2-5; D is undetermined. CDR3 length: 13 residues. Per the germline V gene, CDR1 is SGHDN and CDR2 is FVKESK. V lost 2 bases and J lost 5, with 9 bases in between. Here the CDR3 reads CASSQQLGETQYF. The CDR3 nucleotides read TGTGCCAGCAGCCAACAATTAGGGGAGACCCAGTACTTC.

This clonotype was seen repeatedly, ten times or more. V gene TRBV29-1 combines with J gene TRBJ1-1; D is ambiguous. V was shortened by 4 bases and J by 2 bases, with 8 bases between the two germline ends. Germline-derived CDR1 and CDR2 are SQVTM and ANQGSEA. The CDR3 consists of 12 residues. Here the CDR3 reads CSVGGINTEAFF. The CDR3 DNA is TGCAGCGTTGGAGGGATAAACACTGAAGCTTTCTTT.

This clonotype was found many times. The chain employs TRBV7-9 and TRBJ2-1; TRBD2 aligns across 11 bases. Germline V gene sequence: CDR1 SEHNR, CDR2 FQNEAQ (reference sequence). V shed 5 bases, J shed 10 bases, and the junction held 4 bases outside the gene matches. The CDR3 spans 13 residues. CDR3: CASSLLAGAEQFF. The DNA of the CDR3 is TGTGCCAGCAGCCTACTAGCGGGGGCCGAGCAGTTCTTC.

This chain joins TRBV5-1 and TRBJ2-1, with 7 bases identical to TRBD1. This CDR3 is built from 16 residues. Trimming cost V 0 bases and J 7 bases; bases outside gene matches: 10. Germline CDR1 and CDR2: SGHRS and YFSETQ. CDR3 sequence: CASSLDEGATSNEQFF. The DNA for the CDR3 is TGCGCCAGCAGCTTGGATGAGGGGGCGACTTCTAATGAGCAGTTCTTC.

This clonotype showed up many times. CDR3 loop: CATSDFTRAGETQYF. The CDR3 DNA follows: TGTGCCACCAGTGATTTTACCAGGGCAGGAGAGACCCAGTACTTC. The chain links TRBV24-1 to TRBJ2-5; the D gene is possibly TRBD1 (5 bases). In germline, CDR1 is KGHDR, CDR2 SFDVKD. CDR3 size: 15 residues. The ends were cut back, 1 base at V and 4 bases at J, with 12 bases in the middle.

This clonotype was seen ten or more times. The chain employs TRBV20-1 and TRBJ2-1, with TRBD2 matching over 9 bases. CDR1 is DFQATT, CDR2 SNEGSKA, per germline (reference sequence). V shed 2 bases, J shed 6 bases, and the junction held 5 bases outside the gene matches. This CDR3 is built from 14 residues. The DNA of the CDR3 is TGCAGTGCTAGAACCGGGACTAGCCTCAATGAGCAGTTCTTC. Protein sequence: CSARTGTSLNEQFF.

This chain links TRBV7-2 with TRBJ2-7; no firm D call. Germline-derived CDR1 and CDR2 are SGHTA and FQGNSA. The ends were cut back, 3 bases at V and 3 bases at J, with 9 bases in the middle. The CDR3 runs to 13 residues. The CDR3: CASSFNYYYEQYV. CDR3 nucleotides: TGTGCCAGCAGCTTCAACTACTACTACGAGCAGTACGTC.

This clonotype was seen a handful of times. The CDR3 loop reads CATSSRVGGWQTQYF. Written as DNA, the CDR3 is TGTGCCACCAGCTCCCGTGTGGGAGGTTGGCAGACCCAGTACTTC. The genes are TRBV15 and TRBJ2-5; a weak D match, TRBD2 (6 bases). This CDR3 region has 15 residues. The germline gives CDR1 LNHNV, CDR2 YYDKDF (reference sequence). V gave up 5 bases and J gave up 6 bases, with 19 bases separating them.

Many counts were recorded for this clonotype. The V and J genes are TRBV9 and TRBJ2-1; D not certain. Germline CDR1 and CDR2: SGDLS and YYNGEE. This CDR3 region has 14 residues. Between the trimmed V and J ends, which lost 0 bases and 6 bases, there was a span of 10 bases. The CDR3 here is CASSVGPARNEQFF. As DNA, the CDR3 is TGTGCCAGCAGCGTAGGACCTGCCCGCAATGAGCAGTTCTTC.

Many counts were recorded for this clonotype. The chain employs TRBV24-1 and TRBJ2-1; possibly TRBD2 for D (7 bases). V lost 4 bases, J lost 8 bases, and 14 bases lay in between. This CDR3 has 14 amino acids. Germline lookup yields CDR1 KGHDR and CDR2 SFDVKD. The CDR3 DNA reads as TGTGCCACCAGTGACTACCAGGGGAGGGATGAGCAGTTCTTC. Translation gives CATSDYQGRDEQFF.

This clonotype occurred many times. This chain connects TRBV4-3 to TRBJ2-5; possibly TRBD2 for D (5 bases). V gave up 0 bases and J gave up 5 bases, with 19 bases separating them. There are 17 residues in the CDR3. The V gene's germline CDR1 is LGHNA and CDR2 YSLEER. CDR3 region: CASSQEMGATPLETQYF. The CDR3, as DNA: TGCGCCAGCAGCCAAGAGATGGGAGCGACCCCTTTGGAGACCCAGTACTTC.

This clonotype occurred many times. The J gene is TRBJ1-5, the V gene TRBV12-3 or TRBV12-4; D perhaps matches TRBD1 (5 bases). This CDR3 region has 15 residues. V was cut by 3 bases and J by 0 bases, with 9 bases left in between. CDR3 sequence (DNA): TGTGCCAGCAGTTTCGGGGGAGGTAGCAATCAGCCCCAGCATTTT. Translated, it gives CASSFGGGSNQPQHF.